This TCR beta chain was recorded in a study of cytotoxic CD8 clonotypes in ibrutinib-treated CLL. The study's findings and limits: Among the clonotypes, public ones were uncommon and contracted or held stable on treatment.

The CDR3 extends over 14 amino acids. V dropped 3 bases and J dropped 4 bases, with 12 bases sitting between them. CDR1 and CDR2 from the germline V gene are KGHSH and LQKENI. On this clone: Its target is unknown.

The planned depth of sequencing spanned 1 in 200,000 to 1 in 1 million T cells. Profiled with immunoSEQ multiplex PCR; TCRdb holds only in-frame clones, not every one. The data show roughly 250,000 clones, 70% seen once. This receptor was taken from a human donor with chronic lymphocytic leukemia. The sample in question was PBMCs, obtained after 24 months of ibrutinib treatment. The J gene is TRBJ1-1, the V gene TRBV18; D gene uncertain. The CDR3 is CASSPSGIVTEAFF. CDR3 coding DNA: TGTGCCAGCTCACCCTCCGGGATTGTCACTGAAGCTTTCTTT.